This entry is about one T cell receptor beta chain. What it binds is unknown. From germline, CDR1 is GTSNPN and CDR2 SVGIG (reference sequence). CDR3 length: 13 residues. The V end lost 4 bases, the J end lost 6 bases, and 16 bases lay between the germline ends. The sample comes from a study of T-cell memory formation after mild COVID-19. Study observations and caveats: Of the contracting clones, CD4+ ones lay mainly in CM and EM, and CD8+ ones in EMRA.

From 5'RACE with constant-segment primers came TCR alpha and TCR beta cDNA libraries that carried sample barcodes and UMIs. MiXCR, run by TCRdb on the 5' RACE reads, gives a single entry per CDR3 protein. Here the sample spans 400,000 or so distinct CDR3 sequences, 15% to 25% being singletons. V gene TRBV30 combines with J gene TRBJ2-7, with D possibly matching TRBD1 (5 bases). This clonotype was obtained from an adult woman who had mild COVID-19 (a few samples of this study predate the infection). Cell type and time point are not known. The specimen was PBMCs or a T cell subset sorted from them (not recorded which). The CDR3 bases are TGTGCCTGGACCTTCCTGGGGCTAGGCGAGCAGTACTTC. Translation gives CAWTFLGLGEQYF.